This T cell receptor (beta chain) was sequenced in a study of spatial heterogeneity in lung cancer. This clonotype occurred many times. This beta chain turned up in a library designed for alpha chains; as an off-target read, its abundance says little. MiXCR, run by TCRdb on the 5' RACE reads, gives a single entry per CDR3 protein. The data show 8,500 to 10,000 distinct CDR3 sequences, under 4% seen once. Germline-derived CDR1 and CDR2 are SGHTA and FQGTGA. V dropped 1 base and J dropped 2 bases, with 11 bases sitting between them. The CDR3 covers 15 residues. Time point denoted: blood taken at disease recurrence. Whole RNA, which was extracted from tumor, nontumor lung tissue or frozen PBMC, was sequenced without any cell sorting.

This sequence was found in a female donor with early-stage non-small cell lung cancer. The chain employs TRBV7-3 and TRBJ1-1; D possibly corresponds to TRBD1 (6 bases). The material sequenced was PBMCs, taken at recurrence. The CDR3 spells CASSLMPGANTEAFF. The CDR3 DNA reads as TGTGCCAGCAGCTTAATGCCAGGGGCAAACACTGAAGCTTTCTTT.